The source of this TCR beta chain is a study of CD8 T cells in ankylosing spondylitis. TCRdb recomputed calls from the 5' RACE reads with MiXCR, one row per CDR3 protein. The sample lists roughly 220,000 distinct CDR3 sequences; over 9.5% were seen once. General study results and limits: Clones that were linked to disease were CD8+ and were relatively rare in peripheral blood.

This clonotype was seen ten or more times. The target antigen is unknown. The sequence was obtained from a male donor with ankylosing spondylitis or in good health (not recorded which). The sample was blood, either unsorted or a sorted T cell fraction (not recorded which).

The DNA for the CDR3 is TGTGCCAGCAGTGAGGGGGTTTCTGGAAACACCATATATTTT. It encodes CASSEGVSGNTIYF. This chain joins TRBV6-1 and TRBJ1-3, with D tentatively TRBD1 (5 bases). Trimming took off 3 bases at V and 1 base at J, with 7 bases between the two ends. The germline V gene encodes CDR1 MNHNS and CDR2 SASEGT. CDR3 size: 14 residues.